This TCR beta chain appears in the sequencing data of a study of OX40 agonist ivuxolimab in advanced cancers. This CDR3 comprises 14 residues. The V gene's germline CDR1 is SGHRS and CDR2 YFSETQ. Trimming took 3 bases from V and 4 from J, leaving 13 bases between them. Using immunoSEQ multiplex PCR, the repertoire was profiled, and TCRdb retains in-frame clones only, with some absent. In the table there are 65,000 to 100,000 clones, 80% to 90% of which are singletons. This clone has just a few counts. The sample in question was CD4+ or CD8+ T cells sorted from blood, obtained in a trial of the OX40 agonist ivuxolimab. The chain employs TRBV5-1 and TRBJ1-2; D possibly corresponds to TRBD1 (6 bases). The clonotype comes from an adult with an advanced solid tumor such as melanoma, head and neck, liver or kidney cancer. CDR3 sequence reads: CASSSKQGSYGYTF. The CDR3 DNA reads TGCGCCAGCAGCTCCAAACAGGGAAGCTATGGCTACACCTTC. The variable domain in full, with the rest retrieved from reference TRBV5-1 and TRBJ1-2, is KAGVTQTPRYLIKTRGQQVTLSCSPISGHRSVSWYQQTPGQGLQFLFEYFSETQRNKGNFPGRFSGRQFSNSRSEMNVSTLELGDSALYLCASSSKQGSYGYTFGSGTRLTVV.